This T cell receptor (beta chain) was captured by sequencing in a study of blood T cells in healthy people across ages. Sample-barcoded 5' priming and a J-beta primer mix drove a second PCR of roughly 7 to 11 cycles. Each cDNA was tagged by a template-switch adaptor containing 12 random nucleotides. Each CDR3 protein is one row after TCRdb ran MiXCR on the 5' RACE reads. The sample lists 1.5 million to 2 million distinct CDR3 sequences; 49% were seen once. This CDR3 has 15 residues. Trimming removed 0 bases from V and 5 bases from J, with 12 bases in between. Germline V lookup: CDR1 LGHNA, CDR2 YSLEER. Peripheral blood was drawn, approximately 9.5 milliliters per donor. Every sample had a minimum of 6 million PBMCs isolated. Study outcomes and limitations: Roughly linear age-related decline in beta diversity appeared, significant by age 40.

This clonotype was recorded a few times. Antigen unknown. Source material: blood. The receptor comes from a woman in her 40s in good health. The V call is TRBV4-3, the J call TRBJ2-3; D gene uncertain. The CDR3 spells CASSQDTPRGDTQYF. The DNA of the CDR3 is TGCGCCAGCAGCCAAGATACCCCCCGAGGAGATACGCAGTATTTT.